This TCR beta chain is from a study of human T cells and chemical hapten exposure. TCRdb called the RACE reads again in MiXCR, with one record for every CDR3 protein. The sample carries roughly 100,000 distinct CDR3 sequences, 30% to 35% recorded once. The time point was: patch test 3, about 24 weeks after DPC sensitization. The treatment was: therapeutic diphenylcyclopropenone sensitization with weekly scalp DPC. CDR1 and CDR2 from the germline V gene are MNHEY and SVGAGI. This CDR3 is built from 15 residues. Trimming took 4 bases from V and 4 from J, leaving 14 bases between them. This clonotype was seen more than once but under ten times.

The V call is TRBV6-5, the J call TRBJ1-3; D is possibly TRBD1 (5 bases). The source material was whole blood, sampled in connection with sensitization to the hapten diphenylcyclopropenone (DPC). The TCR comes from a man in his forties with alopecia areata. Some clones in this sample may be carry-over from other donors' samples. The CDR3 nucleotides are TGTGCCAGCAGTTCGACCGGGACTTCAGGAAACACCATATATTTT. Protein: CASSSTGTSGNTIYF.